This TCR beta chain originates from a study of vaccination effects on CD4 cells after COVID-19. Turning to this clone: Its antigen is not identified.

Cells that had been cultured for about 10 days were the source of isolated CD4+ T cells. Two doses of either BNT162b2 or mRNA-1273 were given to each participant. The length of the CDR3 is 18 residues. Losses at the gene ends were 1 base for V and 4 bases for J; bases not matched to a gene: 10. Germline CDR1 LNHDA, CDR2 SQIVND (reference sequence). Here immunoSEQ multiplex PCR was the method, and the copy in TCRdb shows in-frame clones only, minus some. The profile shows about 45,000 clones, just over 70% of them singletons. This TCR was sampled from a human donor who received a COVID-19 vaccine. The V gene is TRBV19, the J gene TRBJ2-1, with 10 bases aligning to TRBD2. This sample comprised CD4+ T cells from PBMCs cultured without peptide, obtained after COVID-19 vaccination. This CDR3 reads CASSIVWALAGVYNEQFF. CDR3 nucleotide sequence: TGTGCCAGTAGTATAGTATGGGCTCTAGCGGGGGTTTACAATGAGCAGTTCTTC.